This TCR beta chain is drawn from a study of neurological immune-mediated disorders. Trimming removed 1 base from V and 6 bases from J, with 8 bases in between. Germline CDR1 SNHLY, CDR2 FYNNEI. The CDR3 loop spans 13 amino acids. Via MiXCR, TCRdb re-called the 5' RACE reads, giving one row per CDR3 protein. Here the sample spans 25,000 to 35,000 distinct CDR3 sequences, roughly 15% being singletons. This sequence originates from a man between 70 and 80 years old in good health. Sequencing input: PBMCs. This chain links TRBV2 with TRBJ2-3; no clear D. The CDR3 region is CASSEENWDTQYF. In DNA form, the CDR3 reads TGTGCCAGCAGTGAAGAGAATTGGGATACGCAGTATTTT.